These 23 T cell receptor beta chains originate from one sample sequenced in a study of T cell responses to AZD1222 COVID-19 vaccine. TCRdb's table, derived via immunoSEQ multiplex PCR, lists solely in-frame clones and lacks some. The data show under 150,000 clones, approximately 88% seen once. The sample here was peripheral blood, taken on day 0 of MenACWY control vaccination. These receptors were collected from an adult in good health.

The V call is TRBV29-1, the J call TRBJ2-3; D gene uncertain. Trimming removed 7 bases from V and 0 bases from J, with 14 bases in between. Germline lookup yields CDR1 SQVTM and CDR2 ANQGSEA. The CDR3 contains 14 residues. CDR3 residues: CSAPTKISTDTQYF. CDR3 DNA: TGCAGCGCCCCGACAAAGATTAGCACAGATACGCAGTATTTT.

The chain joins TRBV3-1 (or the pseudogene TRBV3-2) to TRBJ1-4; D might be TRBD1 (6 bases). V was cut by 6 bases and J by 12 bases, with 11 bases left in between. This CDR3 is 11 amino acids long. CDR1 is LGHDT and CDR2 is YNNKEL in the germline V gene (reference sequence). The CDR3 DNA follows: TGTGCCAGCAGGGCGGGGGCGGAACTGTTTTTT. Protein product: CASRAGAELFF.

The J gene is TRBJ2-7, the V gene TRBV15; 7 positions match TRBD1. This CDR3 region has 14 residues. CDR1 is LNHNV and CDR2 is YYDKDF in the germline V gene (reference sequence). V was clipped by 6 bases and J by 2 bases; unmatched bases: 7. CDR3 loop: CATRAGTETYEQYF. The CDR3 DNA sequence: TGTGCCACCAGAGCCGGGACAGAGACCTACGAGCAGTACTTC. Variable domain in full (rest from reference TRBV15 and TRBJ2-7): DAMVIQNPRYQVTQFGKPVTLSCSQTLNHNVMYWYQQKSSQAPKLLFHYYDKDFNNEADTPDNFQSRRPNTSFCFLDIRSPGLGDTAMYLCATRAGTETYEQYFGPGTRLTVT.

V is TRBV30 and J is TRBJ2-7, with D unclear. V shed 6 bases and J shed 2 bases, with 8 bases lying between them. Germline lookup yields CDR1 GTSNPN and CDR2 SVGIG (reference sequence). This CDR3 is 11 amino acids long. The CDR3 region has the DNA TGTGCCTGTACCTCCGCCTACGAGCAGTACTTC. Amino acids: CACTSAYEQYF. Full variable domain (outside the CDR3, taken from reference TRBV30 and TRBJ2-7): SQTIHQWPATLVQPVGSPLSLECTVEGTSNPNLYWYRQAAGRGLQLLFYSVGIGQISSEVPQNLSASRPQDRQFILSSKKLLLSDSGFYLCACTSAYEQYFGPGTRLTVT.

The gene calls are TRBV10-3 and TRBJ1-4; 10 bases line up with TRBD1. With 8 bases clipped from V and 8 bases from J, the junction kept 8 bases outside the gene matches. This CDR3 region has 14 residues. The germline CDR1 and CDR2 sequences are ENHRY and SYGVKD. CDR3 DNA sequence: TGTGCCATCGGAGAGGACAGGGGGTTGGAAAAACTGTTTTTT. It encodes CAIGEDRGLEKLFF.

V usage is TRBV3-1 (or the pseudogene TRBV3-2) and J usage is TRBJ2-5; no reliable D call. Trimming pared 3 bases from V and 0 bases from J, leaving 2 bases between. Germline CDR1 is LGHDT and CDR2 is YNNKEL (reference sequence). The CDR3 has 12 amino acids. The CDR3 nucleotides read TGTGCCAGCAGCCAGGACCAAGAGACCCAGTACTTC. It translates to CASSQDQETQYF.

This chain links TRBV28 with TRBJ2-7; tentatively, D is TRBD1 or TRBD2 (6 bases each). Germline values: CDR1 MDHEN, CDR2 SYDVKM. The CDR3 is made up of 14 amino acids. The ends were cut back, 3 bases at V and 2 bases at J, with 11 bases in the middle. CDR3 residues: CASSLRGTTYEQYF. The CDR3 nucleotides are TGTGCCAGCAGTTTGCGCGGGACAACCTACGAGCAGTACTTC.

This sequence joins TRBV5-4 and TRBJ2-1; a possible D gene is TRBD1 (6 bases). The V gene lost 4 bases and the J gene lost 5 bases, with 10 bases spanning the gap. Germline V gene lookup returns CDR1 SGHNT and CDR2 YYREEE (reference sequence). The CDR3 is made up of 13 amino acids. In DNA form, the CDR3 reads TGTGCCAGCAGCCGGACAGTTAACAATGAGCAGTTCTTC. The encoded protein is CASSRTVNNEQFF.

This clone was seen only a few times. This chain joins TRBV4-1 and TRBJ2-7; D gene ambiguous. The V and J ends lost 1 base and 1 base respectively, with 8 bases between them. Germline V gives CDR1 MGHRA, CDR2 YSYEKL. The CDR3 totals 14 residues. As DNA, the CDR3 is TGCGCCAGCAGCCAAGCGGAGCGTTCCTACGAGCAGTACTTC. Protein: CASSQAERSYEQYF.

This chain links TRBV2 with TRBJ2-1; D gene ambiguous. Trimming stripped 4 bases from V and 1 base from J, with 5 bases between. The CDR3 totals 13 residues. Per the germline V gene, CDR1 is SNHLY and CDR2 is FYNNEI. The CDR3 sequence is CASSAQSYNEQFF. CDR3 DNA: TGTGCCAGCAGTGCCCAGTCCTACAATGAGCAGTTCTTC.

The chain joins TRBV11-2 to TRBJ1-6; D is undetermined. V was clipped by 5 bases and J by 7 bases, with 12 bases between them. The CDR3 sequence is 14 residues long. Germline-derived CDR1 and CDR2 are SGHAT and FQNNGV. Written as DNA, the CDR3 is TGTGCCAGCAGCGTGAGAGCGCTAAATTCACCCCTCCACTTT. Translating it yields CASSVRALNSPLHF.

V gene TRBV14 combines with J gene TRBJ2-2; D gene uncertain. The CDR3 sequence is 13 residues long. Germline V lookup: CDR1 SGHDN, CDR2 FVKESK. V lost 2 bases, J lost 3 bases, and 4 bases lay in between. The CDR3 DNA follows: TGTGCCAGCAGCCAATCGTACACCGGGGAGCTGTTTTTT. This encodes CASSQSYTGELFF.

This chain links TRBV9 with TRBJ1-5; TRBD1 might be the D (5 bases). The CDR3 is 14 amino acids. Looked up from germline, CDR1 is SGDLS and CDR2 is YYNGEE. Trimming took 3 bases from V and 3 from J, leaving 10 bases between them. In DNA, the CDR3 is TGTGCCAGCAGCGGAGACAGTTCCAATCAGCCCCAGCATTTT. It specifies CASSGDSSNQPQHF.

The chain couples TRBV29-1 to TRBJ2-7; tentative D call: TRBD2 (5 bases). V gave up 1 base and J gave up 2 bases, with 6 bases separating them. Germline CDR1 is SQVTM and CDR2 is ANQGSEA. This CDR3 contains 12 residues. CDR3 bases: TGCAGCGTTGAAGCGGGAACCTACGAGCAGTACTTC. It encodes CSVEAGTYEQYF.

The chain combines TRBV19 with TRBJ1-5; maybe TRBD1 (5 bases). In germline, CDR1 is LNHDA, CDR2 SQIVND (reference sequence). The V end was cut by 0 bases, the J end by 5 bases, with 8 bases between. This CDR3 spans 14 amino acids. The CDR3 DNA reads as TGTGCCAGTAGTATAGAGGTCAGGGATCAGCCCCAGCATTTT. It is translated as CASSIEVRDQPQHF.

The rearrangement links TRBV10-3 to TRBJ1-2, with 9 bases aligning to TRBD1. Trimming took 6 bases from V and 7 from J; bases not matched to a gene: 3. The CDR3 sequence is 12 residues long. CDR1 and CDR2 (germline): ENHRY, SYGVKD. In DNA, the CDR3 is TGTGCCATCAGGGGGACAGGGAGTGGCTACACCTTC. Translating it yields CAIRGTGSGYTF.

The CDR3 reads CASSVSGTVSYEQYF. The CDR3, as DNA: TGTGCCAGCAGCGTTTCCGGGACGGTCTCCTACGAGCAGTACTTC. J is TRBJ2-7 and V is TRBV7-9; D may match TRBD1 or TRBD2 (5 bases each). The V end lost 5 bases, the J end lost 0 bases, and 14 bases lay between the germline ends. Germline assignment: CDR1 SEHNR and CDR2 FQNEAQ (reference sequence). CDR3 length equals 15 residues.

This chain links TRBV5-1 with TRBJ1-4, with a weak D call TRBD1 (6 bases). Looked up from germline, CDR1 is SGHRS and CDR2 is YFSETQ. The CDR3 spans 15 residues. Between the trimmed V and J ends, which lost 4 bases and 0 bases, there was a span of 10 bases. For the CDR3, the DNA is TGCGCCAGCAGCCCTAGACAGGCAACTAATGAAAAACTGTTTTTT. It specifies CASSPRQATNEKLFF.

The chain combines TRBV28 with TRBJ1-6; D unclear. The CDR3 runs 15 residues. From germline, CDR1 is MDHEN and CDR2 SYDVKM. V lost 1 base to trimming and J lost 7 bases, with 11 bases between them. The CDR3 spells CASSLLGSLNSPLHF. As DNA, the CDR3 is TGTGCCAGCAGTTTATTAGGGTCTCTAAATTCACCCCTCCACTTT.

Only one count was recorded for this clone. Other nucleotide sequences from this sample produce the same CDR3. J is TRBJ2-2 and V is TRBV5-1; D could derive from TRBD1 or TRBD2 (5 bases each). Germline V gives CDR1 SGHRS, CDR2 YFSETQ. This CDR3 has 13 residues. Trimming shortened V by 7 bases and J by 4 bases, and 11 bases separated the two germline ends. The CDR3 here is CASSSGSTGELFF. The DNA for the CDR3 is TGCGCCAGCTCCTCAGGGAGCACCGGGGAGCTGTTTTTT. The whole variable domain, filled in from reference TRBV5-1 and TRBJ2-2, reads KAGVTQTPRYLIKTRGQQVTLSCSPISGHRSVSWYQQTPGQGLQFLFEYFSETQRNKGNFPGRFSGRQFSNSRSEMNVSTLELGDSALYLCASSSGSTGELFFGEGSRLTVL.

This chain links TRBV28 with TRBJ1-1; D not certain. Germline V gene sequence: CDR1 MDHEN, CDR2 SYDVKM. The CDR3 is 11 residues long. V lost 6 bases and J 8 bases, leaving 10 bases between the germline ends. CDR3: CASSRRREAFF. CDR3 nucleotides: TGTGCCAGCAGCCGACGGAGAGAAGCTTTCTTT.

The V and J genes are TRBV11-2 and TRBJ2-7, with 8 positions matching TRBD1. This CDR3 comprises 15 residues. CDR1 is SGHAT and CDR2 is FQNNGV in the germline V gene. Trimming removed 3 bases from V and 6 bases from J; junction bases left unmatched: 10. CDR3 nucleotide sequence: TGTGCCAGCAGCTTTCCCACGCAGCAGGGGGCCGAGCAGTACTTC. Its translation is CASSFPTQQGAEQYF.

About this clone: Its ends do not fully match the called genes, so a read error is possible. The chain joins TRBV6-5 to TRBJ1-5, with unresolved D. The CDR3 contains 14 residues. Germline-derived CDR1 and CDR2 are MNHEY and SVGAGI. This chain's CDR3 is CASSDSGFNQPQHF. The CDR3, as DNA: TGTGCCAGCAGTGACTCGGGCTTTAATCAGCCCCAGCATTTT.